This T cell receptor (beta chain) appears in the sequencing data of a study of blood T cells in healthy people across ages. The second PCR ran about 6 to 12 cycles with a sample-barcoded 5' primer and J-beta primers. Each TCR beta cDNA got a 12-nucleotide random molecular identifier. MiXCR, run by TCRdb on the 5' RACE reads, gives a single entry per CDR3 protein. This sample has 1,500,000 or so distinct CDR3 sequences, with approximately 43% found just once. The study, taken as a whole, reports: Compared with aged donors, long-lived donors showed fewer expanded clones, suggesting selection.

There are many counts of this clonotype. The antigen is undetermined. A much more abundant neighbour one base away suggests this may be a read error. The CDR3 contains 16 residues. Germline values: CDR1 LGHNA, CDR2 YSLEER. This chain links TRBV4-3 with TRBJ2-1; 7 bases fit TRBD2. The J call is in doubt because the DNA end fits TRBJ2-7 better. This TCR was recovered from a woman aged 18-29 years in good health. The specimen sequenced was blood. The CDR3 region is CASSQDIGGTYNEQYF. CDR3 nucleotide sequence: TGCGCCAGCAGCCAAGATATCGGGGGGACCTACAATGAGCAGTACTTC.